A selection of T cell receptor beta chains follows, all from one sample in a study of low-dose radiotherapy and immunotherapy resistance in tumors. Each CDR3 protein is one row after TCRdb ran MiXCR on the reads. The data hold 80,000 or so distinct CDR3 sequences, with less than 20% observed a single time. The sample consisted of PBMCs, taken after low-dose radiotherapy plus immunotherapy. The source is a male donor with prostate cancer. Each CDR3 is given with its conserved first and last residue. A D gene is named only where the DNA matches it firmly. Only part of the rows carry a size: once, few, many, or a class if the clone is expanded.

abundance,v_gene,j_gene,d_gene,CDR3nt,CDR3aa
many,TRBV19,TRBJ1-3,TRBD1,TGTGCCAGCAAGCAGGGGGCTGGAAACACCATATATTTT,CASKQGAGNTIYF
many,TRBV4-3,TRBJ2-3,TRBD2,TGCGCCAGCAGCCAAGCAAACAGCGGGAGTACCGCAGATACGCAGTATTTT,CASSQANSGSTADTQYF
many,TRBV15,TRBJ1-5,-,TGTGCCACCAGCAGAGACAAAGGGGAGCCCCAGCATTTT,CATSRDKGEPQHF
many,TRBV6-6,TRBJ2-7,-,TGTGCCAGCGGGACCTACGAGCAGTACTTC,CASGTYEQYF
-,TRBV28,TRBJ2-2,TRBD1,TGTGCCAGCAGTCCCTGGACAGGGGGTGGGTTGATCGGGGAGCTGTTTTTT,CASSPWTGGGLIGELFF
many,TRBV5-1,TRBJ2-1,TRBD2,TGCGCCAGCAGCAAGCCGGGACTAGCGGTTTACAATGAGCAGTTCTTC,CASSKPGLAVYNEQFF
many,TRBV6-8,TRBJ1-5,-,TGTGCCAGCACTCCACCGTTGGAGGGGAGCAATCAGCCCCAGCATTTT,CASTPPLEGSNQPQHF
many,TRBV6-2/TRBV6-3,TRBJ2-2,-,TGTGCCAGCAGTTACTCAACGGGGAACACCGGGGAGCTGTTTTTT,CASSYSTGNTGELFF
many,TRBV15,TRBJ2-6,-,TGTGCCACCAGCAGAGATTGGGGGGTGGGGGCCAACGTCCTGACTTTC,CATSRDWGVGANVLTF
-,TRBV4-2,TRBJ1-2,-,TGTGCCAGCAGCCAGGTCGGACAGAACTATGGCTACACCTTC,CASSQVGQNYGYTF
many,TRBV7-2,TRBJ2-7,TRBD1,TGTGCCAGCAGCTCGGGACAGGTCTACGAGCAGTACTTC,CASSSGQVYEQYF
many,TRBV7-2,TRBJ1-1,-,TGTGCCAGCAGCCCACTTGAGGGTTTCACTGAAGCTTTCTTT,CASSPLEGFTEAFF
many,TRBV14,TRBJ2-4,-,TGTGCCAGCAGCCAAGATGGGGCGGATGGGGCCAAAAACATTCAGTACTTC,CASSQDGADGAKNIQYF
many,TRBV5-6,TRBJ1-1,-,TGTGCCAGCAGCTTGGATGAAGGAATCGGGGAAGCTTTCTTT,CASSLDEGIGEAFF
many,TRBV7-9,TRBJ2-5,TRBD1,TGTGCCAGCAACAGGGGGCAAGAGACCCAGTACTTC,CASNRGQETQYF
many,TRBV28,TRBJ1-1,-,TGTGCCAGCAGTTTCTCAGGGGTTGGGACTGAAGCTTTCTTT,CASSFSGVGTEAFF
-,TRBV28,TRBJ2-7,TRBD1,TGTGCCACCTGGCCCTTGCGGGACAGGGGGCGGGAGCAGTACTTC,CATWPLRDRGREQYF
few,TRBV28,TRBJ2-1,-,TGTGCCAGCGTAGGATATTCGAGCTCCTACAATGAGCAGTTCTTC,CASVGYSSSYNEQFF
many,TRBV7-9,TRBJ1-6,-,TGTGCCAGCAGCCAACCGGGGCCTCGGTCACCCCTCCACTTT,CASSQPGPRSPLHF
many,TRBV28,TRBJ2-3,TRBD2,TGTGCCAGCAGTTTGCCTAGCGGGAGATGGGTCCATGTTACGCAGTATTTT,CASSLPSGRWVHVTQYF
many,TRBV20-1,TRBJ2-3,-,TGCAGTGCTAGAGACATCGGCGGGGCTATCGATACGCAGTATTTT,CSARDIGGAIDTQYF
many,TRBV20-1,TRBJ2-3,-,TGCAGTGCTCGAATCGCGGATACGCAGTATTTT,CSARIADTQYF
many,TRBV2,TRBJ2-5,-,TGTGCCAGCCGAGACAGTTCAGTCCAAGAGACCCAGTACTTC,CASRDSSVQETQYF
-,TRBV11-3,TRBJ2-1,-,TGTGCCAGCACCAAGGGGGTTTACAATGAGCAGTTCTTC,CASTKGVYNEQFF
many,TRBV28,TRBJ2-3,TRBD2,TGTGCCAGCAGGAGGACTAGCGGGAGAGTGGATACGCAGTATTTT,CASRRTSGRVDTQYF
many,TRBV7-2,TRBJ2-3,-,TGTGCCAGCAGCTTAGGGGTCCAATCCCGCACAGATACGCAGTATTTT,CASSLGVQSRTDTQYF
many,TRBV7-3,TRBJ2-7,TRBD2,TGTGCCAGCAGCCCCGGGACTATTTACGAGCAGTACTTC,CASSPGTIYEQYF
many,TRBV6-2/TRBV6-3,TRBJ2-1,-,TGTGCCAGCAATGGGCAGGGTGTAGTCAATGAGCAGTTCTTC,CASNGQGVVNEQFF
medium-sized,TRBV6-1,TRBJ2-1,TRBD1,TGTGCCAGCAGCCTGGGGACAGGAGGCAATGAGCAGTTCTTC,CASSLGTGGNEQFF
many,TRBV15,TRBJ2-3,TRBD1,TGTGCCACCAGCAGAGAAGTGGGCAGGGGGCGCTCAGATACGCAGTATTTT,CATSREVGRGRSDTQYF